Below are 32 T cell receptor beta chains sequenced from a single sample in a study of blood T cell repertoires in COVID-19 (dated by TCRdb to the early 2020s). Libraries were made using the immunoSEQ multiplex PCR assay. TCRdb mirrors the immuneACCESS table, restricted to in-frame sequences. Some clones are absent from its copies; in checked studies, under half trace to an unresolved V gene, and the reason for the others is unknown. Here the sample has about 400,000 clones; roughly 91% occur a single time. The top ten constitute 1.5% to 2% of the sample. The material sequenced was PBMCs or T cells enriched from blood (not recorded which). These receptors came from a woman in her 30s who had recovered from COVID-19.

The chain is built from TRBV2 and TRBJ2-3; 12 nucleotides line up with TRBD2. Germline V gives CDR1 SNHLY, CDR2 FYNNEI. V dropped 4 bases and J dropped 1; count of bases not matched to a gene: 6. This CDR3 has 17 amino acids. CDR3 amino acids: CASSARRTSGGTDTQYF. The CDR3 coding sequence is TGTGCCAGCAGTGCAAGACGGACTAGCGGGGGCACAGATACGCAGTATTTT.

The chain recombines TRBV7-9 with TRBJ2-1, with 11 bases aligning to TRBD2. CDR1 is SEHNR, CDR2 FQNEAQ, per germline (reference sequence). The CDR3 is 16 residues long. V shed 5 bases, J shed 0 bases, and the junction held 3 bases outside the gene matches. CDR3 amino acids: CASSASGGSSYNEQFF. In DNA form, the CDR3 reads TGTGCCAGCAGCGCTAGCGGGGGGAGCTCCTACAATGAGCAGTTCTTC.

This chain uses TRBV10-3 with TRBJ2-7, with D tentatively TRBD1 (6 bases). Germline-derived CDR1 and CDR2 are ENHRY and SYGVKD. This CDR3 region has 15 residues. V was pared by 3 bases and J by 0 bases, with 12 bases between. The CDR3 sequence is CAISDKADSSYEQYF. CDR3 nucleotide sequence: TGTGCCATCAGTGACAAAGCGGACAGCTCCTACGAGCAGTACTTC.

The chain uses TRBV5-6 and TRBJ1-3; D is unresolved. V dropped 1 base and J dropped 1 base, with 15 bases sitting between them. The CDR3 is 17 residues long. Per the germline V gene, CDR1 is SGHDT and CDR2 is YYEEEE. The CDR3 nucleotides read TGTGCCAGCAGCTTGAGAGTTTTTACGGGTTCTGGAAACACCATATATTTT. Its translation: CASSLRVFTGSGNTIYF.

This clone was counted a single time. The CDR3 loop reads CSVGRDRGRWGYTF. The CDR3 coding sequence is TGCAGCGTTGGACGGGACAGGGGCCGTTGGGGCTACACCTTC. The genes are TRBV29-1 and TRBJ1-2, with 10 bases that match TRBD1. Germline lookup yields CDR1 SQVTM and CDR2 ANQGSEA. The V gene end was trimmed by 4 bases and the J gene end by 8 bases; junction bases not matched to a gene: 10. The CDR3 consists of 14 residues.

The gene calls are TRBV27 and TRBJ2-5; the match to TRBD1 covers 9 bases. Germline-derived CDR1 and CDR2 are MNHEY and SMNVEV (reference sequence). J was trimmed by 4 bases and V by 1 base; bases with no gene match: 4. CDR3 size: 15 residues. The CDR3 here is CASSLYGTGLETQYF. The DNA of the CDR3 is TGTGCCAGCAGTTTATATGGGACAGGGTTAGAGACCCAGTACTTC.

CDR3 in amino acids: CASRGRETVNQPQHF. The CDR3 region has the DNA TGTGCCTCCCGCGGTAGGGAGACGGTTAATCAGCCCCAGCATTTT. The chain links TRBV10-3 to TRBJ1-5; D is undetermined. Germline values: CDR1 ENHRY, CDR2 SYGVKD. V was shortened by 11 bases and J by 4 bases, with 21 bases between the two germline ends. The CDR3 covers 15 residues.

The chain carries TRBV19 and TRBJ1-5; D is perhaps TRBD1 (5 bases). The V end lost 5 bases, the J end lost 4 bases, and 15 bases lay between the germline ends. Germline V gene lookup returns CDR1 LNHDA and CDR2 SQIVND (reference sequence). The CDR3 has 15 amino acids. Here the CDR3 reads CASSPQDLGNQPQHF. The CDR3 region has the DNA TGTGCCAGTAGTCCACAGGACCTTGGGAATCAGCCCCAGCATTTT.

This clone was seen a handful of times. The gene calls are TRBV7-2 and TRBJ1-5; 8 positions match TRBD1. This CDR3 comprises 14 residues. Germline V gene lookup returns CDR1 SGHTA and CDR2 FQGNSA. Germline trimming cut 9 bases from V and 1 base from J; bases unmatched to any gene: 5. The CDR3 DNA sequence: TGTGCCAGTGGGACAGGTTTCAGCAATCAGCCCCAGCATTTT. It codes for CASGTGFSNQPQHF.

This clone has a handful of counts. The chain recombines TRBV7-8 with TRBJ2-7, with 10 bases lining up with TRBD2. This CDR3 has 15 amino acids. J lost 1 base, V lost 5 bases, and 5 bases had no gene match. Germline V gene lookup returns CDR1 SGHVS and CDR2 FQNEAQ. CDR3 sequence: CASSRAGGISYEQYF. The CDR3 DNA follows: TGTGCCAGCAGCCGAGCGGGAGGGATTTCCTACGAGCAGTACTTC.

The V and J genes are TRBV3-1 (or the pseudogene TRBV3-2) and TRBJ2-2, with a possible D match to TRBD1 (5 bases). The CDR3 length is 15 residues. Deletions cut 0 bases from V and 7 bases from J, with 12 bases between. Germline CDR1 is LGHDT and CDR2 is YNNKEL (reference sequence). CDR3 protein: CASSQDQGHVGELFF. CDR3 in DNA: TGTGCCAGCAGCCAAGATCAGGGTCACGTCGGGGAGCTGTTTTTT.

The J gene is TRBJ1-2, the V gene TRBV20-1; D may be TRBD1 (6 bases). With 6 bases removed from V and 9 bases from J, the gap between germline ends came to 14 bases. CDR1 is DFQATT and CDR2 is SNEGSKA in the germline V gene (reference sequence). The CDR3 is 11 amino acids. The CDR3 is CSAEGGYRYTF. For the CDR3, the DNA is TGCAGTGCCGAGGGGGGGTATCGCTACACCTTC.

The DNA of the CDR3 is TGTGCCAGCAGCCAGACTAGCGGGGGATACAATGAGCAGTTCTTC. This gives the protein CASSQTSGGYNEQFF. This rearrangement joins TRBV7-3 to TRBJ2-1, with 12 nucleotides matching TRBD2. The CDR3 runs to 15 residues. The ends lost 5 bases at V and 4 bases at J; junction bases unmatched: 3. The germline CDR1 and CDR2 sequences are SGHTA and FQGTGA.

This clone has a handful of counts. The chain recombines TRBV29-1 with TRBJ2-5; 7 bases line up with TRBD2. The ends lost 8 bases at V and 0 bases at J; junction bases unmatched: 6. This CDR3 spans 13 amino acids. Germline V gives CDR1 SQVTM, CDR2 ANQGSEA. CDR3 in DNA: TGCAGCATCCGGGACTACTACCAAGAGACCCAGTACTTC. Protein sequence: CSIRDYYQETQYF. Complete variable domain (other parts from reference TRBV29-1 and TRBJ2-5): SAVISQKPSRDICQRGTSLTIQCQVDSQVTMMFWYRQQPGQSLTLIATANQGSEATYESGFVIDKFPISRPNLTFSTLTVSNMSPEDSSIYLCSIRDYYQETQYFGPGTRLLVL.

CDR3 nucleotides: TGTGCCAGCAGGCTTAGTGGCAATGAGCAGTTCTTC. It is translated as CASRLSGNEQFF. The V call is TRBV12-3 or TRBV12-4, the J call TRBJ2-1; D gene unclear. V was clipped by 6 bases and J by 6 bases, with 9 bases between them. This CDR3 region has 12 residues.

The genes are TRBV25-1 and TRBJ2-3; D not certain. The CDR3 runs 15 residues. The germline CDR1 and CDR2 sequences are MGHDK and SYGVNS. Trimming shortened V by 1 base and J by 0 bases, and 8 bases separated the two germline ends. CDR3 amino acids: CASSEFWASTDTQYF. CDR3 DNA: TGTGCCAGCAGTGAATTCTGGGCAAGCACAGATACGCAGTATTTT.

CDR3 nucleotides: TGCGCCAGCAGCTTGAGCCCCACAACTAATGAAAAACTGTTTTTT. Its translation is CASSLSPTTNEKLFF. The chain combines TRBV5-1 with TRBJ1-4; D unresolved. Germline V lookup: CDR1 SGHRS, CDR2 YFSETQ. The CDR3 has 15 residues. Trimming stripped 1 base from V and 0 bases from J, with 7 bases between.

This rearrangement joins TRBV18 to TRBJ2-2; 7 bases are a match to TRBD1. The germline V gene has CDR1 KGHSH and CDR2 LQKENI. With V trimmed by 3 bases and J by 5 bases, 6 bases remained unmatched. CDR3 length equals 15 residues. The CDR3 DNA reads TGTGCCAGCTCACCTAAGACAGGGCGGACCGGGGAGCTGTTTTTT. This gives the protein CASSPKTGRTGELFF.

The rearrangement uses TRBV2 and TRBJ1-1, with a possible D match to TRBD1 (5 bases). This CDR3 is 13 amino acids long. Germline assignment: CDR1 SNHLY and CDR2 FYNNEI. V was pared by 9 bases and J by 4 bases, with 15 bases between. The CDR3 bases are TGTGCCAGTGGGTACGACGGGGGCACTGAAGCTTTCTTT. Its protein product is CASGYDGGTEAFF.

The rearrangement uses TRBV15 and TRBJ1-3, with D uncertain. Germline values: CDR1 LNHNV, CDR2 YYDKDF (reference sequence). With 0 bases removed from V and 0 bases from J, the gap between germline ends came to 12 bases. The CDR3 covers 17 residues. The chain's CDR3 is CATSRDIKRSSGNTIYF. CDR3 DNA sequence: TGTGCCACCAGCAGAGATATAAAACGGAGCTCTGGAAACACCATATATTTT.

The gene calls are TRBV6-5 and TRBJ1-5, with D unclear. The CDR3 covers 13 residues. V lost 6 bases and J lost 3, with 9 bases in between. Germline CDR1 MNHEY, CDR2 SVGAGI. In nucleotides, the CDR3 is TGTGCCAGCAGCTGGGCGTACAATCAGCCCCAGCATTTT. Its protein is CASSWAYNQPQHF.

The CDR3 sequence is CASSPRDSGANVLTF. For the CDR3, the DNA is TGTGCCAGCAGCCCCAGGGACTCTGGGGCCAACGTCCTGACTTTC. The chain employs TRBV3-1 (or the pseudogene TRBV3-2) and TRBJ2-6, with D possibly TRBD1 on 5 matching bases. The germline V and J ends were trimmed by 4 bases and 0 bases, with 7 bases remaining between them. The CDR3 sequence is 15 residues long. The germline V gene encodes CDR1 LGHDT and CDR2 YNNKEL (reference sequence).

The chain joins TRBV2 to TRBJ2-5; D may be TRBD1 (6 bases). The CDR3 has 14 amino acids. Trimming left V 2 bases short and J 1 base short, with 8 bases between. Germline V CDR1 and CDR2: SNHLY, FYNNEI. The CDR3 region is CASSERGTQETQYF. In nucleotides, the CDR3 is TGTGCCAGCAGTGAAAGGGGGACCCAAGAGACCCAGTACTTC.

The chain joins TRBV6-2 or TRBV6-3 to TRBJ2-2; no firm D call. V lost 4 bases to trimming and J lost 0 bases, with 9 bases between them. From germline, CDR1 is MNHEY and CDR2 SVGEGT. This CDR3 is 15 amino acids long. CDR3 amino acids: CASSFLRANTGELFF. In DNA form, the CDR3 reads TGTGCCAGCAGTTTTTTGAGAGCGAACACCGGGGAGCTGTTTTTT.

This chain uses TRBV19 with TRBJ1-6, with D unresolved. The CDR3 consists of 14 residues. With 2 bases removed from V and 5 bases from J, the gap between germline ends came to 7 bases. Germline V gene data show CDR1 as LNHDA and CDR2 as SQIVND (reference sequence). CDR3 loop: CASSITPDNSPLHF. Here the CDR3 DNA reads TGTGCCAGTAGTATAACGCCGGATAATTCACCCCTCCACTTT.

J is TRBJ2-7 and V is TRBV7-3; TRBD1 agrees at 7 bases. The CDR3 covers 15 residues. With 5 bases clipped from V and 0 bases from J, the junction kept 7 bases outside the gene matches. CDR1 and CDR2 from the germline V gene are SGHTA and FQGTGA. CDR3 DNA sequence: TGTGCCAGCAGCCAAGACCGGACAGGCTCCTACGAGCAGTACTTC. Amino acid sequence: CASSQDRTGSYEQYF.

The chain joins TRBV18 to TRBJ2-7; 10 bases map to TRBD1. The CDR3 is 16 amino acids. V trimming: 3 bases; J trimming: 7 bases; junction bases outside the gene matches: 12. Germline loops: CDR1 KGHSH, CDR2 LQKENI. In DNA, the CDR3 is TGTGCCAGCTCACCGAACCGGGACAGGGGCCGAGGGGAGCAGTACTTC. It specifies CASSPNRDRGRGEQYF.

This clone has more than one count but fewer than ten. This chain uses TRBV7-8 with TRBJ2-5; D uncertain. The CDR3 has 15 amino acids. CDR1 SGHVS and CDR2 FQNEAQ come from the germline V gene. Trimming shortened V by 4 bases and J by 0 bases, and 12 bases separated the two germline ends. The CDR3 region has the DNA TGTGCCAGCAGCTCGAATCGACAATACCAAGAGACCCAGTACTTC. Translation: CASSSNRQYQETQYF.

The chain is built from TRBV15 and TRBJ2-3; D may be TRBD2 (6 bases). Germline CDR1 and CDR2: LNHNV and YYDKDF (reference sequence). CDR3 length: 15 amino acids. Trimming cost V 4 bases and J 0 bases, with 11 bases left between them. CDR3 in amino acids: CATSIMRGSTDTQYF. DNA of the CDR3: TGTGCCACCAGCATAATGCGGGGAAGCACAGATACGCAGTATTTT.

The chain recombines TRBV4-2 with TRBJ1-6, with 9 bases fitting TRBD1. V trimming: 0 bases; J trimming: 10 bases; junction bases outside the gene matches: 4. Germline loops: CDR1 LGHNA, CDR2 YNFKEQ. The CDR3 has 15 amino acids. In nucleotides, the CDR3 is TGTGCCAGCAGCCAAGAAAGGACAGGGGAATCACCCCTCCACTTT. Encoded protein: CASSQERTGESPLHF.

V gene TRBV7-9 combines with J gene TRBJ2-1; D uncertain. CDR1 and CDR2 from the germline V gene are SEHNR and FQNEAQ (reference sequence). CDR3 length: 13 amino acids. Trimming pared 1 base from V and 2 bases from J, leaving 3 bases between. The CDR3 protein is CASSLGAYNEQFF. For the CDR3, the DNA is TGTGCCAGCAGCTTAGGCGCCTACAATGAGCAGTTCTTC.

The chain has TRBV24-1 and TRBJ2-1, with TRBD1 identical over 8 bases. The ends lost 4 bases at V and 7 bases at J; junction bases unmatched: 8. Germline CDR1 KGHDR, CDR2 SFDVKD. This CDR3 contains 15 residues. This CDR3 reads CATSDTDRDGNEQFF. The CDR3 DNA is TGTGCCACCAGTGACACGGACAGGGATGGGAATGAGCAGTTCTTC.